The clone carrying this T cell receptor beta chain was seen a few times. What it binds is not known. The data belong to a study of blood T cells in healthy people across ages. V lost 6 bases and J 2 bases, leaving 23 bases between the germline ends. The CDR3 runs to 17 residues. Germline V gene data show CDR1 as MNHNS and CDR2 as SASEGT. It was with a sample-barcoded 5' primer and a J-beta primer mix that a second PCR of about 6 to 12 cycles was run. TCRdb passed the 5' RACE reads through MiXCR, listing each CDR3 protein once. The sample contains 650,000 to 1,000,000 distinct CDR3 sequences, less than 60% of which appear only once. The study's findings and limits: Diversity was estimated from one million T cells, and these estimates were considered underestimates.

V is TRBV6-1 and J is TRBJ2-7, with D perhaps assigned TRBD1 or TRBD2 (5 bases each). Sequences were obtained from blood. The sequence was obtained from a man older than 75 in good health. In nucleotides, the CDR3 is TGTGCCAGCAGCACATTACCCGGGACGAGTACGGCCTACGAGCAGTACTTC. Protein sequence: CASSTLPGTSTAYEQYF.